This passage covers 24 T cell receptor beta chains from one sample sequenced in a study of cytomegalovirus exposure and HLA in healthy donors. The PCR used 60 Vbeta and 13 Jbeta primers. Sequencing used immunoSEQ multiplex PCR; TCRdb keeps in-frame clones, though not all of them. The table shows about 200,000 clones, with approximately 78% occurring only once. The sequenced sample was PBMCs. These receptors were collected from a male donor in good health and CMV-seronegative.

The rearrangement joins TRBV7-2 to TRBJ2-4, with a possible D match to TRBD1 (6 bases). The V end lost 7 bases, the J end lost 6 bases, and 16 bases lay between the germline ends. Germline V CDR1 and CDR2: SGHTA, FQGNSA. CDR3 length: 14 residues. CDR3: CASTSDGGGNIQYF. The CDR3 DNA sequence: TGTGCCAGCACCTCTGATGGGGGCGGAAACATTCAGTACTTC. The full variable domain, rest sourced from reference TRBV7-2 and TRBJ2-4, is GAGVSQSPSNKVTEKGKDVELRCDPISGHTALYWYRQSLGQGLEFLIYFQGNSAPDKSGLPSDRFSAERTGGSVSTLTIQRTQQEDSAVYLCASTSDGGGNIQYFGAGTRLSVL.

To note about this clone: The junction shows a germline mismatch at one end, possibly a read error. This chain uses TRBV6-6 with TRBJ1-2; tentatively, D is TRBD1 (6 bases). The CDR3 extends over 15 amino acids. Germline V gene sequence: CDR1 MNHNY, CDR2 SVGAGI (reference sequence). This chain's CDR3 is CASSYGQGRDYGHTF. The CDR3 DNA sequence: TGTGCCAGCAGTTACGGGCAGGGGAGGGACTATGGCCACACCTTC.

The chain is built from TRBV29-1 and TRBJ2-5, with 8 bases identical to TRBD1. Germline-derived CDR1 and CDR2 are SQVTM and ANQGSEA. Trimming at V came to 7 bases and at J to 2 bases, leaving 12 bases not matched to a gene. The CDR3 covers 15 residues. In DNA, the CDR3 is TGCAGCGGCCTCCCAGGGGGCGTAAGGCAAGAGACCCAGTACTTC. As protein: CSGLPGGVRQETQYF. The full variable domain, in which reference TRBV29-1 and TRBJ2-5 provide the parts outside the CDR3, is SAVISQKPSRDICQRGTSLTIQCQVDSQVTMMFWYRQQPGQSLTLIATANQGSEATYESGFVIDKFPISRPNLTFSTLTVSNMSPEDSSIYLCSGLPGGVRQETQYFGPGTRLLVL.

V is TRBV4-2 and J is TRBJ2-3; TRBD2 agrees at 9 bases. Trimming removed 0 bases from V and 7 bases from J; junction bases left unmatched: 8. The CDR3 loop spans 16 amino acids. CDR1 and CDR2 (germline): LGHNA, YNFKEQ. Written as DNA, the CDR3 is TGTGCCAGCAGCCAAGATATCAGCGGGAGGTTGAATACGCAGTATTTT. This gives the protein CASSQDISGRLNTQYF.

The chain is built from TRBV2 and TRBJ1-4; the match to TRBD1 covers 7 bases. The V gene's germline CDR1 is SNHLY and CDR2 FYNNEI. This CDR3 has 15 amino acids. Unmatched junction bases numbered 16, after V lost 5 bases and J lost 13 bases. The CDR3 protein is CASSPPGRGLRGLFF. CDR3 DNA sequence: TGTGCCAGCAGTCCCCCCGGCAGGGGGTTGAGGGGACTGTTTTTT.

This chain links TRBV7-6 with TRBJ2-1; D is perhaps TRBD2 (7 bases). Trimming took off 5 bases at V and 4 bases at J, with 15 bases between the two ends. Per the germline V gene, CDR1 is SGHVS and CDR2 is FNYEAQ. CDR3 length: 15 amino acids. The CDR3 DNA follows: TGTGCCAGCAGCGCCTACAGCGGGACATACAATGAGCAGTTCTTC. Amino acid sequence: CASSAYSGTYNEQFF.

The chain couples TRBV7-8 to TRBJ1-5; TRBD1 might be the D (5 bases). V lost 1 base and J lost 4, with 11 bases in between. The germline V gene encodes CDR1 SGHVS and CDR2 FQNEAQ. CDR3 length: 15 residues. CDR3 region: CASSLDRGTNQPQHF. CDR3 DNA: TGTGCCAGCAGCTTAGATAGGGGAACGAATCAGCCCCAGCATTTT.

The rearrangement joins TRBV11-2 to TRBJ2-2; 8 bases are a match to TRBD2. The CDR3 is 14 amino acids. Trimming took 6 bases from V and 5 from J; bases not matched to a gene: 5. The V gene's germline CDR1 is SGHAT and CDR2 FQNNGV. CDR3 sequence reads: CASRAGVRTGELFF. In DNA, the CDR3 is TGTGCCAGCAGAGCGGGAGTAAGGACCGGGGAGCTGTTTTTT.

CDR3 region: CASSLPGSGTDTQYF. Here the CDR3 DNA reads TGTGCCAGCAGTTTACCGGGTTCCGGCACAGATACGCAGTATTTT. The chain couples TRBV27 to TRBJ2-3, with unresolved D. CDR1 and CDR2 from the germline V gene are MNHEY and SMNVEV (reference sequence). This CDR3 contains 15 residues. V was trimmed by 2 bases and J by 1 base, leaving 10 bases between them.

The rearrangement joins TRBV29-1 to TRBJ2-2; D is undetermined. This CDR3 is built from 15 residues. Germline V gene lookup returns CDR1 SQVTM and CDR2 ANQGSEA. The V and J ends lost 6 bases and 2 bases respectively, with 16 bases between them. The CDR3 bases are TGCAGCGTAATTACTTCGCGCATCAACACCGGGGAGCTGTTTTTT. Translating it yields CSVITSRINTGELFF.

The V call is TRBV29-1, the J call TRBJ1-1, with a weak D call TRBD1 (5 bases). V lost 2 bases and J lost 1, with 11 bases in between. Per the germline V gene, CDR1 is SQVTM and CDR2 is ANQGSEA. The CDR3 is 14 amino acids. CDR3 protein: CSVETQGKNTEAFF. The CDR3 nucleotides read TGCAGCGTTGAAACTCAGGGAAAGAACACTGAAGCTTTCTTT.

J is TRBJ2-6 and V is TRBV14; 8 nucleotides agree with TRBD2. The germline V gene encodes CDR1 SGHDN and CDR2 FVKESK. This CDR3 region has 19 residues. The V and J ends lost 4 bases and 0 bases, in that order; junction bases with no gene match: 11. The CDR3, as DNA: TGTGCCAGCAGCCCGCGGGTAGCGGGGATATTCTCTGGGGCCAACGTCCTGACTTTC. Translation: CASSPRVAGIFSGANVLTF.

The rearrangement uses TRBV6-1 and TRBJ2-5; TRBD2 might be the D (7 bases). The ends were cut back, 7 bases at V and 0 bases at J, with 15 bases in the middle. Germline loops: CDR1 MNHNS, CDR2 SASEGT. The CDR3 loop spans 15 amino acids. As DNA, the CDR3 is TGTGCCAGCACGAGGGGGGGCCGAAACCAAGAGACCCAGTACTTC. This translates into CASTRGGRNQETQYF.

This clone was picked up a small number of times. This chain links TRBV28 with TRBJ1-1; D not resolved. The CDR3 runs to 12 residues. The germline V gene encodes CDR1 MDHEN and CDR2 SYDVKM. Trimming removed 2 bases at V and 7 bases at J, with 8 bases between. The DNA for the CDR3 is TGTGCCAGCAGTTTACTGGGCTATGAAGCTTTCTTT. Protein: CASSLLGYEAFF.

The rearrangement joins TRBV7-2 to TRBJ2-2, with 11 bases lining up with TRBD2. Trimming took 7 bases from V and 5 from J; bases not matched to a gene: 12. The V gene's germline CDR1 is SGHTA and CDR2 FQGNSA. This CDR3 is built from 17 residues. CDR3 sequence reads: CASIPPPSSGRTGELFF. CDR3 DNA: TGTGCCAGCATCCCTCCCCCGTCTAGCGGGAGGACCGGGGAGCTGTTTTTT.

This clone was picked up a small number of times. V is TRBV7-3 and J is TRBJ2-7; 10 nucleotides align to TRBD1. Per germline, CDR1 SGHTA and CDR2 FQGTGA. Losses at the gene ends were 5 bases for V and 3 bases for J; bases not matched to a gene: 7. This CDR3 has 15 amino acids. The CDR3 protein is CASSRGTGEYYEQYF. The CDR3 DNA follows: TGTGCCAGCAGCCGAGGGACAGGGGAGTACTACGAGCAGTACTTC.

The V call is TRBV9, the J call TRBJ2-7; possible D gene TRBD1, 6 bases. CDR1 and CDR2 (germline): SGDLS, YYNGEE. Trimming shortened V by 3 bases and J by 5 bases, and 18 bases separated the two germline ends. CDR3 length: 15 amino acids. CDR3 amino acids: CASSGGSTGTHEQYF. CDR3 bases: TGTGCCAGCAGCGGGGGGTCGACAGGAACCCACGAGCAGTACTTC.

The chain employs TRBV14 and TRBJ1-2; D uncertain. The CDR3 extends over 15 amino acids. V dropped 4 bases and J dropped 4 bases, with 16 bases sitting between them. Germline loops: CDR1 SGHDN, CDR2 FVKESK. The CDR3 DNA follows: TGTGCCAGCAGCCTCACCAGGAGGTCTTCCTATGGCTACACCTTC. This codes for CASSLTRRSSYGYTF.

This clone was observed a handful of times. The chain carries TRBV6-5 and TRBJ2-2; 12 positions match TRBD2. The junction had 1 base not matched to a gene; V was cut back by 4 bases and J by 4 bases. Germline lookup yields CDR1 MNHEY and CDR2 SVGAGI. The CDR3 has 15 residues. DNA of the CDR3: TGTGCCAGCAGTTCTAGCGGGAGGGCCACCGGGGAGCTGTTTTTT. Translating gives CASSSSGRATGELFF.

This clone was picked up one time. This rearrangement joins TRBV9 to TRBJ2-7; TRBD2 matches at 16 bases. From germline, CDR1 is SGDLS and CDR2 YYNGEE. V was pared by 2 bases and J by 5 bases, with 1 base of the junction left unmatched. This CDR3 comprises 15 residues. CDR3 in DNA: TGTGCCAGCAGCGTGGGACTAGCGGGAGGGGACGAGCAGTACTTC. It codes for CASSVGLAGGDEQYF.

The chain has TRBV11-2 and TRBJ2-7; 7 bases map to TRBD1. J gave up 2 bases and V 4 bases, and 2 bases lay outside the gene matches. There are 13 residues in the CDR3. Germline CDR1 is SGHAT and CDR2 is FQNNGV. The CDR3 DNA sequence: TGTGCCAGCAGCTCAGGGACAGCCTACGAGCAGTACTTC. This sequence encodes CASSSGTAYEQYF.

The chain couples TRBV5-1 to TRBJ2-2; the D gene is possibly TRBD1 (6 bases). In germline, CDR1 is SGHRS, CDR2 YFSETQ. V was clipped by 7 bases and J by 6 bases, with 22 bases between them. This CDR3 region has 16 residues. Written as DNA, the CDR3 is TGCGCCAGCCAGGCCGGTCCAGGGGAAGTCCCCGGGGAGCTGTTTTTT. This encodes CASQAGPGEVPGELFF.

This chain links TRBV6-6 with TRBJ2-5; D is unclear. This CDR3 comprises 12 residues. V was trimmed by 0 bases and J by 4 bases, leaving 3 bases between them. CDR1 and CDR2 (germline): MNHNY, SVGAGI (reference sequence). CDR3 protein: CASSYSRETQYF. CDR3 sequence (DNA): TGTGCCAGCAGTTACTCGCGAGAGACCCAGTACTTC.

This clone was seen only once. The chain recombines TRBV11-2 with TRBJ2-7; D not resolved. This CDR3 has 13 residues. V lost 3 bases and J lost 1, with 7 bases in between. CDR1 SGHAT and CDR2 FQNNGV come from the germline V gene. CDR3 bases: TGTGCCAGCAGCTTGTCAGGATCCTACGAGCAGTACTTC. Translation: CASSLSGSYEQYF.